This is a list of T cell receptor beta chains from one sample in a study of T-cell reconstitution after alpha-beta-depleted transplantation in children. TCRdb recomputed calls from the PCR reads with MiXCR, one row per CDR3 protein. The data show about 610,000 distinct CDR3 sequences, with about 10% seen just once and about 4% held by the top ten. Material: PBMCs from the stem cell graft donor, obtained from the stem cell graft. All receptors come from a human donor who donated a stem cell graft to a child with acute myeloid leukemia. Both conserved end residues are part of each CDR3. The D gene is left open where the match is weak. Size tells how often a clone was seen (once, few, many) or the class of an expanded clone, and some rows leave it out.

>TRBV12-3/TRBV12-4|TRBJ1-1|.|.
CASSLRRSGGRTEAFF
TGTGCCAGCAGTTTAAGAAGGTCGGGGGGGAGAACTGAAGCTTTCTTT
>TRBV30|TRBJ1-2|.|few
CAWSVVGVNGYTF
TGTGCCTGGAGTGTGGTAGGGGTAAATGGCTACACCTTC
>TRBV11-3|TRBJ2-7|TRBD2|.
CASSPGGEALYEQYF
TGTGCCAGCAGCCCCGGGGGGGAGGCCCTCTACGAGCAGTACTTC
>TRBV11-2|TRBJ1-1|.|.
CASSLELGAFF
TGTGCCAGCAGCTTGGAATTAGGAGCTTTCTTT
>TRBV9|TRBJ2-3|TRBD2|many
CASSRSKGSGLSTDTQYF
TGTGCCAGCAGCCGCAGTAAGGGGTCGGGACTAAGCACAGATACGCAGTATTTT
>TRBV4-2|TRBJ2-7|.|many
CASSQETGSGYEQYF
TGTGCCAGCAGCCAAGAGACTGGATCAGGCTACGAGCAGTACTTC
>TRBV12-3/TRBV12-4|TRBJ2-2|TRBD2|.
CASRRLARGTGELFF
TGTGCCAGCAGGAGACTAGCGAGAGGGACCGGGGAGCTGTTTTTT
>TRBV5-1|TRBJ1-4|TRBD1|few
CASSSGTGPKLRLFF
TGCGCCAGCAGCTCTGGGACAGGGCCCAAACTTCGCCTGTTTTTT
>TRBV7-7|TRBJ2-2|TRBD1|few
CASSLGTRDRVTGELFF
TGTGCTAGCAGCTTAGGAACCCGGGACAGGGTGACCGGGGAGCTGTTTTTT
>TRBV24-1|TRBJ2-1|.|.
CATSDPGAFNEQFF
TGTGCCACCAGTGATCCAGGTGCATTTAATGAGCAGTTCTTC
>TRBV5-1|TRBJ2-2|.|few
CASSLRDLFTGELFF
TGCGCCAGCAGCCTACGGGACCTATTCACCGGGGAGCTGTTTTTT
>TRBV7-9|TRBJ2-7|.|many
CASNHLLGTDSYEQYF
TGTGCCAGCAACCACCTACTGGGGACCGACTCCTACGAGCAGTACTTC
>TRBV4-1|TRBJ2-1|.|many
CASSELANEQFF
TGCGCCAGCAGCGAGCTAGCAAATGAGCAGTTCTTC
>TRBV27|TRBJ2-7|TRBD2|many
CASSLPGREWVEQYF
TGTGCCAGCAGTTTGCCCGGGAGGGAGTGGGTCGAGCAGTACTTC
>TRBV12-3/TRBV12-4|TRBJ1-1|.|few
CAGEPLGGITEAFF
TGTGCCGGGGAACCCCTCGGGGGAATCACTGAAGCTTTCTTT
>TRBV10-3|TRBJ2-7|.|.
CAISESGTFEQYF
TGTGCCATCAGTGAGTCGGGGACTTTCGAGCAGTACTTC
>TRBV29-1|TRBJ2-7|TRBD1|many
CSVSTGDEQYF
TGCAGCGTCTCGACAGGGGACGAGCAGTACTTC
>TRBV11-1|TRBJ2-7|.|few
CASGSKRAGEQYF
TGTGCCAGCGGCTCCAAGCGGGCCGGGGAGCAGTACTTC
>TRBV30|TRBJ1-4|.|.
CAWSTGSEKLFF
TGTGCCTGGAGTACCGGGTCTGAAAAACTGTTTTTT
>TRBV20-1|TRBJ2-3|TRBD2|many
CSALSYGGGTDTQYF
TGCAGTGCTCTTAGTTACGGGGGGGGCACAGATACGCAGTATTTT
>TRBV24-1|TRBJ2-1|.|few
CATSDPRGGRSSYNEQFF
TGTGCCACCAGTGACCCCAGGGGGGGGAGAAGCTCCTACAATGAGCAGTTCTTC
>TRBV12-3/TRBV12-4|TRBJ1-6|.|.
CASSPGDTRGSPLHF
TGTGCCAGCAGTCCGGGGGACACGAGAGGTTCACCCCTCCACTTT
>TRBV20-1|TRBJ2-2|.|few
CSARLAGKNTGELFF
TGCAGTGCTAGATTGGCGGGAAAGAACACCGGGGAGCTGTTTTTT
>TRBV5-1|TRBJ2-3|.|many
CASSLVQGTDTQYF
TGCGCCAGCAGCTTGGTACAGGGCACAGATACGCAGTATTTT
>TRBV20-1|TRBJ2-3|.|few
CGTSLGLAATDTQYF
TGCGGAACTTCGCTTGGGCTAGCCGCCACAGATACGCAGTATTTT
>TRBV6-1|TRBJ2-4|TRBD1|few
CATAFGTGAKDIQYF
TGTGCCACCGCCTTCGGGACAGGAGCCAAAGACATTCAGTACTTC
>TRBV12-3/TRBV12-4|TRBJ1-5|TRBD1|many
CASSLQGAYQPQHF
TGTGCCAGCAGTTTACAGGGGGCGTATCAGCCCCAGCATTTT
>TRBV7-2|TRBJ2-7|TRBD2|few
CASSSVAGLSYEQYF
TGTGCCAGCAGCTCCGTAGCGGGTCTGTCCTACGAGCAGTACTTC
>TRBV7-3|TRBJ2-2|.|few
CASSLTRTSPGELFF
TGTGCCAGCAGCCTAACCCGAACTAGCCCCGGGGAGCTGTTTTTT
>TRBV30|TRBJ2-2|.|.
CAWRAGRFGELFF
TGTGCCTGGAGGGCAGGGCGATTCGGGGAGCTGTTTTTT
>TRBV12-3/TRBV12-4|TRBJ1-5|.|many
CASRPTGPNQPQHF
TGTGCCAGCAGGCCGACAGGTCCCAATCAGCCCCAGCATTTT
>TRBV9|TRBJ1-2|TRBD1|few
CASSVGSRTGDAGYTF
TGTGCCAGCAGCGTAGGCTCCCGGACAGGGGATGCTGGCTACACCTTC
>TRBV15|TRBJ2-2|.|.
CATSVKGGSLANTGELFF
TGTGCCACCAGCGTAAAAGGCGGGTCCCTCGCGAACACCGGGGAGCTGTTTTTT
>TRBV29-1|TRBJ2-7|.|many
CSVEGGDGRYEQYF
TGCAGCGTTGAAGGGGGGGACGGGAGATACGAGCAGTACTTC
>TRBV7-2|TRBJ1-1|.|few
CASRSNRIALQNTEAFF
TGTGCCAGCAGATCTAACAGGATCGCCTTGCAGAACACTGAAGCTTTCTTT
>TRBV28|TRBJ2-5|.|.
CASSSRQRSYQETQYF
TGTGCCAGCAGTTCCCGACAGAGATCCTACCAAGAGACCCAGTACTTC
>TRBV10-3|TRBJ2-6|.|many
CAIPSDEDSGANVLTF
TGTGCCATCCCTTCAGACGAGGACTCTGGGGCCAACGTCCTGACTTTC
>TRBV19|TRBJ2-7|TRBD2|.
CASSTSGLAGGARAYEQYF
TGTGCCAGTAGTACCTCGGGACTAGCGGGAGGAGCCAGGGCCTACGAGCAGTACTTC
>TRBV13|TRBJ1-2|TRBD1|few
CASSLGSGGDYGYTF
TGTGCCAGCAGCTTAGGTTCAGGGGGGGACTATGGCTACACCTTC
>TRBV7-6|TRBJ1-5|.|.
CASSLAGSPDQPQHF
TGTGCCAGCAGCTTAGCCGGATCACCTGATCAGCCCCAGCATTTT
>TRBV20-1|TRBJ1-2|TRBD1|few
CSARDGTGALYGYTF
TGCAGTGCTAGAGATGGGACAGGGGCCCTATATGGCTACACCTTC
>TRBV7-8|TRBJ2-3|TRBD1|few
CASSLQGSTTDTQYF
TGTGCCAGCAGCCTACAGGGGTCCACCACAGATACGCAGTATTTT
>TRBV20-1|TRBJ1-4|.|.
CSAREGVLRNEKLFF
TGCAGTGCTAGAGAGGGCGTTCTGCGGAATGAAAAACTGTTTTTT
>TRBV30|TRBJ2-1|.|.
CAWGWSYNEQFF
TGTGCCTGGGGCTGGTCCTACAATGAGCAGTTCTTC